Listed here are 28 T cell receptor beta chains from one sample, sequenced in a study of blood T cell repertoires in COVID-19. TCRdb's table, derived via immunoSEQ multiplex PCR, lists solely in-frame clones and lacks some. The table has 70,000 or so clones, around nine tenths seen once. Material: peripheral blood. The receptors stem from a human donor in a cohort sampled during active COVID-19.

The genes are TRBV6-5 and TRBJ2-2; D gene unclear. The germline V and J ends were trimmed by 7 bases and 6 bases, with 9 bases remaining between them. CDR3 length equals 12 residues. Germline CDR1 is MNHEY and CDR2 is SVGAGI. The CDR3 loop is CASKSSAGELFF. CDR3 DNA: TGTGCCAGCAAAAGTAGTGCCGGGGAGCTGTTTTTT.

The chain is built from TRBV2 and TRBJ2-1, with D hard to call. V was shortened by 3 bases and J by 9 bases, with 12 bases between the two germline ends. CDR3 length: 13 residues. Germline V CDR1 and CDR2: SNHLY, FYNNEI. CDR3 residues: CASSDSRGGEQFF. The DNA for the CDR3 is TGTGCCAGCAGTGACTCCCGCGGCGGTGAGCAGTTCTTC.

This rearrangement joins TRBV7-2 to TRBJ2-1; the D gene is possibly TRBD1 (6 bases). CDR1 and CDR2 (germline): SGHTA, FQGNSA. The CDR3 has 15 residues. Trimming pared 3 bases from V and 3 bases from J, leaving 12 bases between. DNA for the CDR3: TGTGCCAGCAGCTTGATGCAGGGGAACTACAATGAGCAGTTCTTC. Translating it yields CASSLMQGNYNEQFF.

This clone appeared a single time. The chain is built from TRBV29-1 and TRBJ1-2; D is unclear. V was clipped by 4 bases and J by 0 bases, with 6 bases between them. Germline CDR1 is SQVTM and CDR2 is ANQGSEA. This CDR3 has 12 residues. DNA for the CDR3: TGCAGCGTTGGGTCAGCTAACTATGGCTACACCTTC. Translating gives CSVGSANYGYTF.

J is TRBJ2-7 and V is TRBV5-1, with D possibly being TRBD1 (5 bases). V shed 4 bases and J shed 2 bases, with 10 bases lying between them. CDR1 is SGHRS and CDR2 is YFSETQ in the germline V gene. The CDR3 contains 13 residues. The CDR3 here is CASSMDTTYEQYF. CDR3 sequence (DNA): TGCGCCAGCAGCATGGACACCACCTACGAGCAGTACTTC. Full variable domain (missing parts from reference TRBV5-1 and TRBJ2-7): KAGVTQTPRYLIKTRGQQVTLSCSPISGHRSVSWYQQTPGQGLQFLFEYFSETQRNKGNFPGRFSGRQFSNSRSEMNVSTLELGDSALYLCASSMDTTYEQYFGPGTRLTVT.

Comments on this clone: Other DNA sequences in the same sample also yield this CDR3. This sequence joins TRBV3-1 (or the pseudogene TRBV3-2) and TRBJ2-5, with D perhaps matching TRBD1 (6 bases). V was cut by 1 base and J by 3 bases, with 9 bases left in between. The germline gives CDR1 LGHDT, CDR2 YNNKEL (reference sequence). The CDR3 sequence is 14 residues long. The CDR3 DNA is TGTGCCAGCAGCCAAGGTACAGGGAAAGAGACCCAGTACTTC. It is translated as CASSQGTGKETQYF.

This sequence joins TRBV18 and TRBJ1-6, with D unclear. This CDR3 comprises 14 residues. Deletions cut 0 bases from V and 8 bases from J, with 8 bases between. The germline V gene encodes CDR1 KGHSH and CDR2 LQKENI. The CDR3 sequence: CASSPPNGDSPLHF. Here the CDR3 DNA reads TGTGCCAGCTCACCACCTAACGGTGATTCACCCCTCCACTTT.

The chain combines TRBV19 with TRBJ1-2, with TRBD1 matching over 7 bases. Germline assignment: CDR1 LNHDA and CDR2 SQIVND (reference sequence). The junction had 8 bases not matched to a gene; V was cut back by 6 bases and J by 4 bases. CDR3 length: 14 residues. In nucleotides, the CDR3 is TGTGCCAGTAGAACAGGGGAAGGCTTCTATGGCTACACCTTC. Translation: CASRTGEGFYGYTF.

The chain has TRBV5-6 and TRBJ2-1; TRBD2 matches 7 bases. Per the germline V gene, CDR1 is SGHDT and CDR2 is YYEEEE. With V trimmed by 4 bases and J by 6 bases, 4 bases remained unmatched. This CDR3 contains 13 residues. The CDR3 loop reads CASSMTSSNEQFF. CDR3 DNA sequence: TGTGCCAGCAGCATGACTAGCAGCAATGAGCAGTTCTTC.

CDR3 bases: TGTGCCAGCAGCAGTGGACTAGCGGACACAGATACGCAGTATTTT. It encodes CASSSGLADTDTQYF. This chain joins TRBV11-3 and TRBJ2-3, with 10 bases lining up with TRBD2. This CDR3 is 15 amino acids long. J was trimmed by 2 bases and V by 5 bases; bases with no gene match: 4. Germline lookup yields CDR1 SGHNT and CDR2 YENEEA. The whole variable domain, remainder taken from reference TRBV11-3 and TRBJ2-3, is EAGVVQSPRYKIIEKKQPVAFWCNPISGHNTLYWYLQNLGQGPELLIRYENEEAVDDSQLPKDRFSAERLKGVDSTLKIQPAELGDSAVYLCASSSGLADTDTQYFGPGTRLTVL.

This clone was seen just once. The chain employs TRBV5-4 and TRBJ2-2; the match to TRBD2 covers 10 bases. Losses at the gene ends were 1 base for V and 5 bases for J; bases not matched to a gene: 8. Germline loops: CDR1 SGHNT, CDR2 YYREEE (reference sequence). The CDR3 has 17 amino acids. CDR3: CASSLSSGRARTGELFF. The CDR3 DNA reads as TGTGCCAGCAGCTTGTCTAGCGGGAGAGCAAGAACCGGGGAGCTGTTTTTT.

V and J are TRBV5-1 and TRBJ1-4, with 7 bases identical to TRBD1. The ends lost 3 bases at V and 0 bases at J; junction bases unmatched: 14. The length of the CDR3 is 19 residues. Germline CDR1 and CDR2: SGHRS and YFSETQ. CDR3 amino acids: CASSYRGPGGSATNEKLFF. The DNA for the CDR3 is TGCGCCAGCAGCTATAGGGGGCCGGGAGGGTCTGCAACTAATGAAAAACTGTTTTTT.

The rearrangement uses TRBV18 and TRBJ2-1, with D tentatively TRBD1 (6 bases). V shed 2 bases and J shed 5 bases, with 19 bases lying between them. The germline CDR1 and CDR2 sequences are KGHSH and LQKENI. CDR3 length: 17 amino acids. The CDR3: CASSPAGASEPNNEQFF. The CDR3 coding sequence is TGTGCCAGCTCACCAGCAGGGGCAAGCGAGCCTAACAATGAGCAGTTCTTC.

This chain connects TRBV18 to TRBJ1-5, with D uncertain. V was clipped by 3 bases and J by 3 bases, with 12 bases between them. Germline V gene data show CDR1 as KGHSH and CDR2 as LQKENI. The CDR3 extends over 15 amino acids. The CDR3 region is CASSPSGGNNQPQHF. CDR3 coding DNA: TGTGCCAGCTCACCCTCGGGAGGGAACAATCAGCCCCAGCATTTT.

This clone came up once. V is TRBV28 and J is TRBJ1-6; 7 nucleotides align to TRBD1. The CDR3 has 13 residues. CDR1 and CDR2 (germline): MDHEN, SYDVKM. J was trimmed by 13 bases and V by 5 bases; bases with no gene match: 8. CDR3 coding DNA: TGTGCCAGCAGTCCTGGGGACAGTCTTCCCCTCCACTTT. Encoded protein: CASSPGDSLPLHF.

This chain joins TRBV28 and TRBJ1-6; a weak D match, TRBD1 (5 bases). Germline CDR1 and CDR2: MDHEN and SYDVKM. V was pared by 8 bases and J by 2 bases, with 16 bases between. This CDR3 comprises 16 residues. The CDR3 sequence: CASSGPGGTYNSPLHF. In DNA form, the CDR3 reads TGTGCCAGCTCGGGGCCGGGAGGGACCTATAATTCACCCCTCCACTTT. The whole variable domain, filled in from reference TRBV28 and TRBJ1-6, reads DVKVTQSSRYLVKRTGEKVFLECVQDMDHENMFWYRQDPGLGLRLIYFSYDVKMKEKGDIPEGYSVSREKKERFSLILESASTNQTSMYLCASSGPGGTYNSPLHFGNGTRLTVT.

The genes are TRBV6-2 or TRBV6-3 and TRBJ2-5, with 9 positions matching TRBD2. The V gene's germline CDR1 is MNHEY and CDR2 SVGEGT. V dropped 6 bases and J dropped 4; count of bases not matched to a gene: 9. CDR3 size: 15 residues. As DNA, the CDR3 is TGTGCCAGCAGCCCTAGCGGGGACGGACCAGAGACCCAGTACTTC. Amino acid sequence: CASSPSGDGPETQYF.

The chain uses TRBV4-2 and TRBJ1-2; D might be TRBD1 (6 bases). Germline-derived CDR1 and CDR2 are LGHNA and YNFKEQ. The CDR3 extends over 13 amino acids. V shed 0 bases and J shed 8 bases, with 10 bases lying between them. The CDR3 DNA reads TGTGCCAGCAGCCAAGATTCGGGGGGCGGCTACACCTTC. Residues: CASSQDSGGGYTF.

The chain couples TRBV6-5 to TRBJ1-5; 9 bases are shared with TRBD1. With 6 bases clipped from V and 2 bases from J, the junction kept 5 bases outside the gene matches. There are 15 residues in the CDR3. Germline loops: CDR1 MNHEY, CDR2 SVGAGI. This chain's CDR3 is CASSRGQGGNQPQHF. The CDR3 DNA sequence: TGTGCCAGCAGCCGGGGACAGGGTGGCAATCAGCCCCAGCATTTT.

This clone is a singleton in its sample. This rearrangement joins TRBV19 to TRBJ1-1; tentative D call: TRBD1 (5 bases). V was trimmed by 8 bases and J by 1 base, leaving 29 bases between them. The CDR3 is 19 residues long. Germline V gene lookup returns CDR1 LNHDA and CDR2 SQIVND (reference sequence). The CDR3 sequence is CASQSIPGNSRSWNTEAFF. As DNA, the CDR3 is TGTGCCAGTCAAAGCATTCCAGGGAACTCGAGATCTTGGAACACTGAAGCTTTCTTT.

The chain links TRBV7-8 to TRBJ1-3, with a possible D match to TRBD1 (5 bases). The CDR3 consists of 13 residues. Germline CDR1 SGHVS, CDR2 FQNEAQ. Trimming stripped 5 bases from V and 4 bases from J, with 9 bases between. In DNA form, the CDR3 reads TGTGCCAGCAGCCCGGGACTAGGAAACACCATATATTTT. The encoded protein is CASSPGLGNTIYF. The whole variable domain, filled in from reference TRBV7-8 and TRBJ1-3, reads GAGVSQSPRYKVAKRGQDVALRCDPISGHVSLFWYQQALGQGPEFLTYFQNEAQLDKSGLPSDRFFAERPEGSVSTLKIQRTQQEDSAVYLCASSPGLGNTIYFGEGSWLTVV.

The chain couples TRBV7-2 to TRBJ2-3; D perhaps matches TRBD2 (7 bases). Germline V lookup: CDR1 SGHTA, CDR2 FQGNSA. The V gene lost 2 bases and the J gene lost 2 bases, with 20 bases spanning the gap. This CDR3 region has 18 residues. Here the CDR3 DNA reads TGTGCCAGCAGCTTAACCTCCAGGGGAGGGTCCGCCACAGATACGCAGTATTTT. Protein: CASSLTSRGGSATDTQYF.

In its sample, this clone was seen once. V is TRBV5-1 and J is TRBJ2-5; D is possibly TRBD2 (6 bases). V lost 3 bases and J 5 bases, leaving 14 bases between the germline ends. Per the germline V gene, CDR1 is SGHRS and CDR2 is YFSETQ. The CDR3 runs to 14 residues. The CDR3 spells CASSWGRSWETQYF. The CDR3 bases are TGCGCCAGCAGCTGGGGGAGGAGTTGGGAGACCCAGTACTTC.

This clone was detected once. The V call is TRBV5-8, the J call TRBJ1-1; unclear D gene. With 0 bases removed from V and 4 bases from J, the gap between germline ends came to 10 bases. CDR3 size: 14 residues. Germline CDR1 SGHTS, CDR2 YDEGEE. CDR3 amino acids: CASSLGGGRTEAFF. The CDR3 DNA follows: TGTGCCAGCAGCTTGGGGGGAGGTCGCACTGAAGCTTTCTTT.

The chain carries TRBV5-1 and TRBJ1-4; possibly TRBD1 for D (6 bases). From germline, CDR1 is SGHRS and CDR2 YFSETQ. The CDR3 is 15 amino acids. V gave up 7 bases and J gave up 0 bases, with 13 bases separating them. DNA for the CDR3: TGCGCCAGCGGATCCGGGACACCAACTAATGAAAAACTGTTTTTT. Amino acids: CASGSGTPTNEKLFF. The whole variable domain, filled in from reference TRBV5-1 and TRBJ1-4, reads KAGVTQTPRYLIKTRGQQVTLSCSPISGHRSVSWYQQTPGQGLQFLFEYFSETQRNKGNFPGRFSGRQFSNSRSEMNVSTLELGDSALYLCASGSGTPTNEKLFFGSGTQLSVL.

J is TRBJ1-1 and V is TRBV10-3; unclear D gene. Trimming removed 7 bases from V and 1 base from J, with 19 bases in between. Germline CDR1 is ENHRY and CDR2 is SYGVKD. This CDR3 is 16 amino acids long. CDR3: CAITLNPNSGNTEAFF. The CDR3 DNA reads TGTGCCATCACTTTGAACCCCAACTCCGGGAACACTGAAGCTTTCTTT.

The chain uses TRBV3-1 (or the pseudogene TRBV3-2) and TRBJ2-3; the match to TRBD2 covers 8 bases. This CDR3 spans 16 amino acids. Germline V gene lookup returns CDR1 LGHDT and CDR2 YNNKEL (reference sequence). With V trimmed by 3 bases and J by 4 bases, 9 bases remained unmatched. In nucleotides, the CDR3 is TGTGCCAGCAGCCAGACCCCGGGACTAGAATCAGATACGCAGTATTTT. Translation gives CASSQTPGLESDTQYF.

The rearrangement links TRBV29-1 to TRBJ2-7; D ambiguous. V lost 5 bases and J lost 0, with 8 bases in between. CDR3 length: 12 residues. Germline V gene sequence: CDR1 SQVTM, CDR2 ANQGSEA. The CDR3 region is CSVNQDSYEQYF. The CDR3 DNA sequence: TGCAGCGTTAACCAGGACTCCTACGAGCAGTACTTC.